Following are 30 T cell receptor beta chains from one sample sequenced in a study of shared clonotypes between healthy human individuals. Method: immunoSEQ multiplex PCR; TCRdb's copy keeps in-frame clones and lacks some. The data hold about 2.4 million clones, with over 85% observed a single time. The sequenced sample consisted of naive CD4+ T cells from PBMCs. As to subset: CD45RA+ positively selected. These receptors originate from a man between 18 and 29 years old in good health. Some clones in this sample may be carry-over from other donors' samples.

The rearrangement uses TRBV5-1 and TRBJ2-7; tentative D call: TRBD1 (5 bases). The V end was cut by 3 bases, the J end by 6 bases, with 10 bases between. The CDR3 is 12 amino acids. The germline V gene has CDR1 SGHRS and CDR2 YFSETQ. The CDR3 sequence is CASSSAGSEQYF. In DNA, the CDR3 is TGCGCCAGCAGCTCTGCAGGGTCCGAGCAGTACTTC.

This chain's CDR3 is CASSYPEGTGRNEQFF. The DNA of the CDR3 is TGTGCCAGCAGTTACCCGGAAGGGACAGGGCGGAATGAGCAGTTCTTC. This chain joins TRBV6-6 and TRBJ2-1, with 9 bases that match TRBD1. The CDR3 spans 16 residues. Germline V gives CDR1 MNHNY, CDR2 SVGAGI (reference sequence). Germline trimming cut 2 bases from V and 7 bases from J; bases unmatched to any gene: 9.

The CDR3 DNA follows: TGTGCCAGCAGCGAGTCTAGCGGGAGGTGGGCCCAGTACTTC. This gives the protein CASSESSGRWAQYF. The V call is TRBV9, the J call TRBJ2-5, with 11 bases identical to TRBD2. The trim removed 3 bases at V and 9 bases at J, leaving 7 bases unmatched. Germline V gene lookup returns CDR1 SGDLS and CDR2 YYNGEE. CDR3 length: 14 residues.

The chain carries TRBV28 and TRBJ2-7; tentatively, D is TRBD1 or TRBD2 (7 bases each). V lost 8 bases and J lost 4, with 12 bases in between. The germline V gene encodes CDR1 MDHEN and CDR2 SYDVKM. This CDR3 comprises 12 residues. CDR3 DNA: TGTGCCAGCCAGGGGGGGAGATACGAGCAGTACTTC. This sequence encodes CASQGGRYEQYF.

This chain connects TRBV19 to TRBJ1-5; D is perhaps TRBD1 (5 bases). The V end was cut by 7 bases, the J end by 11 bases, with 21 bases between. The CDR3 loop spans 14 amino acids. Germline lookup yields CDR1 LNHDA and CDR2 SQIVND (reference sequence). The CDR3 loop reads CASMRDGAMVSQHF. The CDR3 DNA follows: TGTGCCAGTATGAGGGACGGCGCGATGGTGTCCCAGCATTTT.

V and J are TRBV7-7 and TRBJ1-1; D may be TRBD1 (5 bases). The V end was cut by 3 bases, the J end by 3 bases, with 8 bases between. Germline V gives CDR1 SSHAT, CDR2 FNYEAQ (reference sequence). The CDR3 runs to 13 residues. The CDR3 protein is CASSFRVDTEAFF. The CDR3 DNA reads as TGTGCCAGCAGCTTCAGGGTGGACACTGAAGCTTTCTTT.

The chain joins TRBV28 to TRBJ2-7; 9 positions agree with TRBD2. V gave up 5 bases and J gave up 0 bases; unmatched junction bases: 5. CDR1 and CDR2 (germline): MDHEN, SYDVKM. The CDR3 covers 15 residues. CDR3 amino acids: CASSTLAGSSYEQYF. CDR3 DNA: TGTGCCAGCAGTACTCTAGCGGGGAGCTCCTACGAGCAGTACTTC.

The rearrangement uses TRBV7-2 and TRBJ2-3; the D is unclear. The CDR3 length is 14 residues. Trimming removed 1 base at V and 6 bases at J, with 11 bases between. The germline gives CDR1 SGHTA, CDR2 FQGNSA. The CDR3 DNA reads TGTGCCAGCAGCTTAGGCGGAGCTATGGATACGCAGTATTTT. It yields the protein CASSLGGAMDTQYF. Full variable domain (remainder filled in from reference TRBV7-2 and TRBJ2-3): GAGVSQSPSNKVTEKGKDVELRCDPISGHTALYWYRQSLGQGLEFLIYFQGNSAPDKSGLPSDRFSAERTGGSVSTLTIQRTQQEDSAVYLCASSLGGAMDTQYFGPGTRLTVL.

This chain connects TRBV5-1 to TRBJ2-1; 7 bases agree with TRBD2. The CDR3 has 13 amino acids. The V and J ends lost 2 bases and 9 bases, in that order; junction bases with no gene match: 5. Looked up from germline, CDR1 is SGHRS and CDR2 is YFSETQ. The CDR3, as DNA: TGCGCCAGCAGCTTAACTAGCGTGAGTGAGCAGTTCTTC. Its translation: CASSLTSVSEQFF.

The gene calls are TRBV11-2 and TRBJ1-3, with TRBD1 as a possible D gene (6 bases). The V end was cut by 5 bases, the J end by 0 bases, with 17 bases between. Germline lookup yields CDR1 SGHAT and CDR2 FQNNGV. The CDR3 runs 17 residues. The CDR3 loop reads CASSTYRAPGSGNTIYF. DNA for the CDR3: TGTGCCAGCAGCACGTACAGGGCTCCCGGCTCTGGAAACACCATATATTTT.

This clone appeared a few times. V gene TRBV6-5 combines with J gene TRBJ1-4; a weak D match, TRBD1 (5 bases). Trimming pared 2 bases from V and 6 bases from J, leaving 13 bases between. This CDR3 is built from 15 residues. Per germline, CDR1 MNHEY and CDR2 SVGAGI. CDR3 in DNA: TGTGCCAGCAGTTACCGGGGCCCCCGGGATGAAAAACTGTTTTTT. The encoded protein is CASSYRGPRDEKLFF.

This chain joins TRBV7-8 and TRBJ1-4; TRBD1 is a possible D gene (5 bases). The CDR3 has 13 residues. Germline V gene lookup returns CDR1 SGHVS and CDR2 FQNEAQ. The V gene lost 1 base and the J gene lost 7 bases, with 7 bases spanning the gap. The CDR3 sequence is CASSLDGGEKLFF. CDR3 sequence (DNA): TGTGCCAGCAGCTTAGATGGGGGTGAAAAACTGTTTTTT. Using reference TRBV7-8 and TRBJ1-4 for the parts outside the CDR3, the full variable domain is GAGVSQSPRYKVAKRGQDVALRCDPISGHVSLFWYQQALGQGPEFLTYFQNEAQLDKSGLPSDRFFAERPEGSVSTLKIQRTQQEDSAVYLCASSLDGGEKLFFGSGTQLSVL.

DNA of the CDR3: TGTGCCAGCAGTTTAGCCGCTCTCGGGAGGACGGACGAGCAGTACTTC. Encoded protein: CASSLAALGRTDEQYF. This chain links TRBV28 with TRBJ2-7, with 7 bases lining up with TRBD2. Germline assignment: CDR1 MDHEN and CDR2 SYDVKM. V shed 2 bases and J 5 bases; nucleotides not matched to a gene: 12. The CDR3 is made up of 16 amino acids.

In this sample, this clone turned up once. The gene calls are TRBV6-6 and TRBJ2-4; TRBD1 matches at 9 bases. J was trimmed by 1 base and V by 8 bases; bases with no gene match: 9. The CDR3 consists of 16 residues. Germline V gene data show CDR1 as MNHNY and CDR2 as SVGAGI (reference sequence). The CDR3 loop reads CASSIQGAFAKNIQYF. In DNA, the CDR3 is TGTGCCAGCTCGATACAGGGGGCGTTTGCCAAAAACATTCAGTACTTC.

V gene TRBV5-1 combines with J gene TRBJ2-5; perhaps TRBD1 as D (6 bases). Germline values: CDR1 SGHRS, CDR2 YFSETQ. V lost 3 bases and J 5 bases, leaving 17 bases between the germline ends. The CDR3 runs to 15 residues. CDR3 in DNA: TGCGCCAGCAGCTCAGCCGGGACAACGATGGAGACCCAGTACTTC. Encoded protein: CASSSAGTTMETQYF.

The chain carries TRBV28 and TRBJ2-7, with D possibly matching TRBD2 (7 bases). V lost 6 bases to trimming and J lost 2 bases, with 11 bases between them. The germline V gene encodes CDR1 MDHEN and CDR2 SYDVKM. This CDR3 region has 13 residues. Here the CDR3 reads CASSQGRAYEQYF. The CDR3 coding sequence is TGTGCCAGCAGCCAGGGGAGGGCCTACGAGCAGTACTTC.

The chain's CDR3 is CASSPGSPPYNEQFF. For the CDR3, the DNA is TGTGCCAGCAGCCCCGGGTCGCCCCCCTACAATGAGCAGTTCTTC. The chain uses TRBV7-2 and TRBJ2-1; D is unresolved. Trimming stripped 5 bases from V and 2 bases from J, with 13 bases between. Germline V CDR1 and CDR2: SGHTA, FQGNSA. This CDR3 has 15 amino acids.

The rearrangement joins TRBV25-1 to TRBJ2-2; tentatively, D is TRBD2 (5 bases). This CDR3 region has 16 residues. CDR1 is MGHDK, CDR2 SYGVNS, per germline. V was clipped by 6 bases and J by 4 bases, with 18 bases between them. The CDR3 loop reads CASSAQGSGVTGELFF. As DNA, the CDR3 is TGTGCCAGCAGCGCCCAAGGATCCGGGGTCACCGGGGAGCTGTTTTTT.

The chain combines TRBV4-1 with TRBJ2-7; a weak D match, TRBD2 (5 bases). The CDR3 consists of 14 residues. Per the germline V gene, CDR1 is MGHRA and CDR2 is YSYEKL. Trimming cost V 4 bases and J 0 bases, with 10 bases left between them. The CDR3 protein is CASSRIGSSYEQYF. The CDR3 DNA follows: TGCGCCAGCAGCCGGATAGGGAGCTCCTACGAGCAGTACTTC.

The chain employs TRBV5-4 and TRBJ2-3; no clear D gene. This CDR3 is built from 19 residues. Germline values: CDR1 SGHNT, CDR2 YYREEE (reference sequence). The V and J ends lost 3 bases and 0 bases respectively, with 23 bases between them. CDR3 DNA: TGTGCCAGCAGCTCTCGTGATCGGCCGTTTCTTGGGAGCACAGATACGCAGTATTTT. As protein: CASSSRDRPFLGSTDTQYF. Looking up the rest from reference TRBV5-4 and TRBJ2-3 gives the full variable domain: ETGVTQSPTHLIKTRGQQVTLRCSSQSGHNTVSWYQQALGQGPQFIFQYYREEENGRGNFPPRFSGLQFPNYSSELNVNALELDDSALYLCASSSRDRPFLGSTDTQYFGPGTRLTVL.

The chain uses TRBV15 and TRBJ2-7, with D unresolved. V was shortened by 0 bases and J by 5 bases, with 8 bases between the two germline ends. The germline gives CDR1 LNHNV, CDR2 YYDKDF (reference sequence). This CDR3 is 13 amino acids long. Here the CDR3 DNA reads TGTGCCACCAGCAGAGATTGGGGTGACGAGCAGTACTTC. Translating it yields CATSRDWGDEQYF.

The gene calls are TRBV5-1 and TRBJ2-7; 7 positions match TRBD1. With 4 bases clipped from V and 7 bases from J, the junction kept 11 bases outside the gene matches. The CDR3 contains 14 residues. CDR1 SGHRS and CDR2 YFSETQ come from the germline V gene. CDR3: CASSIYGQASEQYF. The CDR3 DNA sequence: TGCGCCAGCAGCATATACGGACAGGCCTCGGAGCAGTACTTC.

CDR3 sequence reads: CASSWTGQETQYF. DNA of the CDR3: TGTGCCAGCAGTTGGACAGGGCAGGAGACCCAGTACTTC. This chain links TRBV27 with TRBJ2-5; 8 bases map to TRBD1. The germline CDR1 and CDR2 sequences are MNHEY and SMNVEV (reference sequence). The length of the CDR3 is 13 residues. Germline trimming cut 4 bases from V and 5 bases from J; bases unmatched to any gene: 3.

The chain employs TRBV5-1 and TRBJ1-4; possibly TRBD1 for D (5 bases). The germline V gene has CDR1 SGHRS and CDR2 YFSETQ. CDR3 length equals 13 residues. The V end lost 7 bases, the J end lost 5 bases, and 12 bases lay between the germline ends. The CDR3 DNA sequence: TGCGCCAGCGGTAAGGGGACGAATGAAAAACTGTTTTTT. Translation gives CASGKGTNEKLFF. Using reference TRBV5-1 and TRBJ1-4 for the parts outside the CDR3, the full variable domain is KAGVTQTPRYLIKTRGQQVTLSCSPISGHRSVSWYQQTPGQGLQFLFEYFSETQRNKGNFPGRFSGRQFSNSRSEMNVSTLELGDSALYLCASGKGTNEKLFFGSGTQLSVL.

Notes on this clone: The junction and the germline gene differ at one end; a read error may be behind it. The gene calls are TRBV6-1 and TRBJ1-1; TRBD1 agrees at 8 bases. The CDR3 contains 18 residues. CDR1 and CDR2 from the germline V gene are MNHNS and SASEGT. The chain's CDR3 is CASREARDRWLSDTEAFF. The CDR3 region has the DNA TGTGCCAGCAGGGAAGCCCGGGACAGGTGGCTCTCGGACACTGAAGCTTTCTTT.

V and J are TRBV5-1 and TRBJ2-1; D assignment may be TRBD1 or TRBD2 (5 bases each). CDR3 size: 13 residues. V dropped 0 bases and J dropped 10 bases, with 11 bases sitting between them. Germline V gene data show CDR1 as SGHRS and CDR2 as YFSETQ. The CDR3 region has the DNA TGCGCCAGCAGCTTGGTACTAGGGGACGAGCAGTTCTTC. Translation gives CASSLVLGDEQFF.

The CDR3 DNA follows: TGTGCCAGCAGCGTCGGGACCGTCCTCAGGGGGAACACTGAAGCTTTCTTT. Its translation: CASSVGTVLRGNTEAFF. The V gene is TRBV9, the J gene TRBJ1-1, with D possibly TRBD1 on 6 matching bases. CDR1 SGDLS and CDR2 YYNGEE come from the germline V gene. The CDR3 has 17 residues. Trimming cost V 2 bases and J 1 base, with 18 bases left between them.

The table lists this clone with a count of one. The chain carries TRBV10-2 and TRBJ2-7; maybe TRBD2 (6 bases). This CDR3 has 15 amino acids. Trimming took 7 bases from V and 2 from J, leaving 18 bases between them. Germline CDR1 WSHSY, CDR2 SAAADI. In nucleotides, the CDR3 is TGCGCCAGCAAAGCCTATAGTGGGGAGGCCTACGAGCAGTACTTC. Amino acids: CASKAYSGEAYEQYF.

The chain has TRBV19 and TRBJ2-1; the D is unclear. CDR3 length: 15 amino acids. Germline values: CDR1 LNHDA, CDR2 SQIVND (reference sequence). The V and J ends lost 3 bases and 4 bases respectively, with 13 bases between them. CDR3 region: CASSIGVSPYNEQFF. In DNA, the CDR3 is TGTGCCAGTAGTATCGGAGTTTCACCGTACAATGAGCAGTTCTTC.

The CDR3: CASSPSEEHPGELFF. The CDR3 DNA reads TGTGCCAGCAGTCCAAGCGAGGAACACCCCGGGGAGCTGTTTTTT. The genes are TRBV2 and TRBJ2-2, with D unclear. CDR1 and CDR2 from the germline V gene are SNHLY and FYNNEI. The CDR3 contains 15 residues. Trimming cost V 5 bases and J 6 bases, with 16 bases left between them.